The 25 T cell receptor beta chains presented below share a single source sample, sequenced in a study of metastatic and nonmetastatic thyroid tumors (dated by TCRdb to the early 2020s). No treatment had been received by any patient before thyroid surgery. Libraries were constructed by PCR. The listed sequencing device is Illumina HiSeq 4000. TCRdb trimmed the raw reads at Q25, called clones with MiXCR and kept productive beta chains. Here the sample has 50,000 or so clones; 17% occur a single time. Around 3% of the sample is in the top ten clones. Material: blood. These receptors were collected from a female donor with papillary thyroid cancer or a benign thyroid nodule (not recorded which). Some clones in this sample may be carry-over from other donors' samples.

This clone was detected ten times or more. One end of the junction fails to match germline, which may point to a read error. This sample also contains other DNA sequences that code for the same CDR3. The rearrangement links TRBV9 to TRBJ1-1; a weak D match, TRBD1 (5 bases). This CDR3 region has 15 residues. Germline assignment: CDR1 SGDLS and CDR2 YYNGEE. DNA for the CDR3: TGTGCCAGCAGCGTAGTGAGCAGGGCGAACACCGAAGCTTTCTTT. It encodes CASSVVSRANTEAFF.

As regards this clone: It may be a read error: a sequence one base away is much more abundant. This chain links TRBV9 with TRBJ2-6; 7 nucleotides line up with TRBD1. This CDR3 spans 16 amino acids. Germline assignment: CDR1 SGDLS and CDR2 YYNGEE. Germline trimming cut 4 bases from V and 0 bases from J; bases unmatched to any gene: 4. For the CDR3, the DNA is TGTGCCAGCAGCTGGGACAGACTCTCTGGGGCCAACGTCCTGACTTTC. This gives the protein CASSWDRLSGANVLTF.

This clone has at least ten counts. V usage is TRBV20-1 and J usage is TRBJ2-3; 7 bases map to TRBD1. This CDR3 comprises 16 residues. CDR1 is DFQATT and CDR2 is SNEGSKA in the germline V gene (reference sequence). J gave up 2 bases and V 4 bases, and 12 bases lay outside the gene matches. This chain's CDR3 is CSANGDSIFITDTQYF. CDR3 coding DNA: TGCAGTGCTAACGGGGACAGCATTTTTATCACAGATACGCAGTATTTT.

This clone was seen many times. The same CDR3 is also encoded by other DNA sequences in this sample. The rearrangement uses TRBV18 and TRBJ2-2; D gene uncertain. The germline V gene encodes CDR1 KGHSH and CDR2 LQKENI. The CDR3 is 11 amino acids. V shed 3 bases and J shed 4 bases, with 0 bases lying between them. The CDR3 protein is CASSPTGELFF. DNA for the CDR3: TGTGCCAGCTCACCCACCGGGGAGCTGTTTTTT.

This clone has more than one count but fewer than ten. The V call is TRBV7-8, the J call TRBJ2-7, with D possibly being TRBD2 (7 bases). The CDR3 has 16 amino acids. The germline gives CDR1 SGHVS, CDR2 FQNEAQ. The V gene lost 0 bases and the J gene lost 3 bases, with 15 bases spanning the gap. As DNA, the CDR3 is TGTGCCAGCAGCTTAGCGACTAGGGGGGGGTGCTACGAGCAGTACTTC. Its protein is CASSLATRGGCYEQYF.

This clone appeared many times. This chain links TRBV6-1 with TRBJ2-3, with TRBD2 matching over 11 bases. The CDR3 has 18 amino acids. The germline V gene encodes CDR1 MNHNS and CDR2 SASEGT. V lost 3 bases, J lost 0 bases, and 8 bases stayed unmatched. The CDR3 sequence is CASSERLAGGFSTDTQYF. In nucleotides, the CDR3 is TGTGCCAGCAGTGAGCGGCTAGCGGGAGGATTTAGCACAGATACGCAGTATTTT.

At least ten counts were recorded for this clone. J is TRBJ2-1 and V is TRBV12-3 or TRBV12-4, with TRBD1 matching over 8 bases. This CDR3 region has 16 residues. Trimming removed 4 bases from V and 5 bases from J; junction bases left unmatched: 10. CDR3 DNA: TGTGCCAGCAGTTCCCGTGAGGGACAGGTAAACAATGAGCAGTTCTTC. This gives the protein CASSSREGQVNNEQFF.

The rearrangement uses TRBV27 and TRBJ2-7; tentative D call: TRBD1 (6 bases). The CDR3 length is 17 residues. CDR1 and CDR2 (germline): MNHEY, SMNVEV (reference sequence). V was pared by 8 bases and J by 3 bases, with 26 bases between. The CDR3 is CASAWVQGQRWHYEQYF. The CDR3 nucleotides are TGTGCCAGCGCCTGGGTACAGGGTCAGAGGTGGCACTACGAGCAGTACTTC.

V and J are TRBV20-1 and TRBJ2-7; 8 bases match TRBD2. The J segment lost 3 bases and the V segment lost 4 bases, leaving 11 bases of the junction unmatched. CDR1 is DFQATT and CDR2 is SNEGSKA in the germline V gene (reference sequence). This CDR3 has 15 amino acids. CDR3 in amino acids: CSAKGTSGTYYEQYF. The CDR3 nucleotides read TGCAGTGCTAAGGGTACTAGCGGAACCTACTACGAGCAGTACTTC.

This clone appeared a few times. Relative to the germline gene, one junction end is altered; a read error may explain this. The chain employs TRBV28 and TRBJ1-5; D is uncertain. The CDR3 length is 16 residues. The germline gives CDR1 MDHEN, CDR2 SYDVKM. DNA for the CDR3: TGTGCCAGCCACGAAACAGTGGGATATAGCAATCAGCCCCATCATTTT. Protein sequence: CASHETVGYSNQPHHF. Combining the CDR3 with reference TRBV28 and TRBJ1-5 gives the whole variable domain DVKVTQSSRYLVKRTGEKVFLECVQDMDHENMFWYRQDPGLGLRLIYFSYDVKMKEKGDIPEGYSVSREKKERFSLILESASTNQTSMYLCASHETVGYSNQPHHFGDGTRLSIL.

CDR3 nucleotide sequence: TGTGCCAGAATAAATGGGGCCAGGCGGGTTAATTCACCCCTCCACTTT. It codes for CARINGARRVNSPLHF. The V gene is TRBV28, the J gene TRBJ1-6, with a possible D match to TRBD1 (5 bases). The V end was cut by 9 bases, the J end by 6 bases, with 21 bases between. The germline CDR1 and CDR2 sequences are MDHEN and SYDVKM. The CDR3 contains 16 residues.

The chain employs TRBV6-1 and TRBJ2-1, with 7 positions matching TRBD1. CDR1 and CDR2 from the germline V gene are MNHNS and SASEGT. Trimming at V came to 4 bases and at J to 5 bases, leaving 11 bases not matched to a gene. The CDR3 sequence is 16 residues long. CDR3 region: CASSGADGTEDNEQFF. The CDR3 coding sequence is TGTGCCAGCAGTGGGGCCGACGGGACAGAGGACAATGAGCAGTTCTTC.

This clone has a count of ten or more. The CDR3 reads CASSYSPHLMGEPEAFF. Here the CDR3 DNA reads TGTGCCAGCAGTTACAGCCCCCATCTGATGGGAGAGCCTGAAGCTTTCTTT. This chain uses TRBV6-2 or TRBV6-3 with TRBJ1-1; unclear D gene. The CDR3 totals 17 residues. Germline V lookup: CDR1 MNHEY, CDR2 SVGEGT. V lost 2 bases and J 6 bases, leaving 22 bases between the germline ends.

This clone showed up many times. This chain joins TRBV20-1 and TRBJ2-7, with a weak D call TRBD2 (6 bases). The V and J ends lost 3 bases and 3 bases respectively, with 12 bases between them. This CDR3 comprises 13 residues. The germline gives CDR1 DFQATT, CDR2 SNEGSKA (reference sequence). This CDR3 reads CSASGSRVYEQYF. The CDR3 nucleotides read TGCAGTGCTAGCGGGAGCCGGGTCTACGAGCAGTACTTC.

At least ten counts were recorded for this clone. This specimen includes other DNA sequences encoding the same CDR3. The chain recombines TRBV7-3 with TRBJ2-5; 7 bases are a match to TRBD1. From germline, CDR1 is SGHTA and CDR2 FQGTGA. This CDR3 is built from 14 residues. The trim removed 4 bases at V and 5 bases at J, leaving 7 bases unmatched. The DNA of the CDR3 is TGTGCCAGCAGCTCACAGGGGCAGGCGGAGACCCAGTACTTC. Its translation: CASSSQGQAETQYF.

This rearrangement joins TRBV4-1 to TRBJ2-2, with 11 bases that match TRBD1. Germline CDR1 reads MGHRA; CDR2 reads YSYEKL. V was clipped by 3 bases and J by 8 bases; unmatched bases: 14. The CDR3 sequence is 18 residues long. The CDR3 region has the DNA TGCGCCAGCAGCCATGTGGAGGTTAGGACAGGGGGCAAAGGGGAGCTGTTTTTT. The encoded protein is CASSHVEVRTGGKGELFF.

V usage is TRBV11-2 and J usage is TRBJ2-7; 7 nucleotides line up with TRBD2. J gave up 4 bases and V 1 base, and 16 bases lay outside the gene matches. This CDR3 spans 18 amino acids. The germline V gene encodes CDR1 SGHAT and CDR2 FQNNGV. The CDR3 DNA reads TGTGCCAGCAGCTTAGTGGCGGGAGTCGATGCAGTTGGGTACGAGCAGTACTTC. Protein sequence: CASSLVAGVDAVGYEQYF.

J is TRBJ2-7 and V is TRBV28; D is undetermined. Per germline, CDR1 MDHEN and CDR2 SYDVKM. V gave up 3 bases and J gave up 5 bases, with 11 bases separating them. This CDR3 is 13 amino acids long. The CDR3 sequence: CASSLGGRDEQYF. CDR3 nucleotides: TGTGCCAGCAGTTTGGGCGGTAGGGACGAGCAGTACTTC.

The rearrangement uses TRBV4-1 and TRBJ1-2; TRBD1 matches at 10 bases. The CDR3 sequence is 16 residues long. Germline trimming cut 1 base from V and 4 bases from J; bases unmatched to any gene: 6. CDR1 and CDR2 (germline): MGHRA, YSYEKL. CDR3 sequence: CASSQVGGQGIYGYTF. The DNA for the CDR3 is TGCGCCAGCAGCCAAGTTGGGGGACAGGGGATCTATGGCTACACCTTC.

A word on this clone: One base away lies a much larger clone, so this may be a sequencing read error. Other DNA sequences of this sample code for an identical CDR3. The V call is TRBV29-1, the J call TRBJ1-2, with a possible D match to TRBD1 (5 bases). V lost 6 bases to trimming and J lost 6 bases, with 11 bases between them. The CDR3 covers 11 residues. The germline V gene has CDR1 SQVTM and CDR2 ANQGSEA. CDR3 nucleotides: TGCAGCGTGGCCGGGACCCATGGCTACACCTTC. Translating gives CSVAGTHGYTF.

There are many counts of this clone. This sequence joins TRBV5-4 and TRBJ2-7; 12 bases fit TRBD2. The CDR3 runs to 15 residues. V lost 4 bases, J lost 6 bases, and 8 bases stayed unmatched. Germline V gives CDR1 SGHNT, CDR2 YYREEE (reference sequence). CDR3 sequence (DNA): TGTGCCAGCAGCACCACTAGCGGGAGGACGACCGAGCAGTACTTC. Translated: CASSTTSGRTTEQYF.

The chain employs TRBV9 and TRBJ2-3, with 7 positions matching TRBD2. In germline, CDR1 is SGDLS, CDR2 YYNGEE. The CDR3 runs 15 residues. With 3 bases clipped from V and 5 bases from J, the junction kept 9 bases outside the gene matches. The CDR3 nucleotides are TGTGCCAGCAGCGCTAATGGCGGGAGAGGAGATACGCAGTATTTT. Protein sequence: CASSANGGRGDTQYF.

This clone showed up many times. V and J are TRBV6-1 and TRBJ1-1, with a possible D match to TRBD1 (5 bases). The CDR3 sequence is 15 residues long. The V and J ends lost 4 bases and 6 bases respectively, with 18 bases between them. Germline V gene data show CDR1 as MNHNS and CDR2 as SASEGT. The CDR3 DNA is TGTGCCAGCAGTGGAAAATTAGGGGAAATCCCTGAAGCTTTCTTT. It encodes CASSGKLGEIPEAFF.

This clone was seen ten or more times. The chain couples TRBV24-1 to TRBJ2-3; 10 nucleotides match TRBD2. After removal of 9 bases from V and 3 bases from J, the junction contained 14 bases not matched to a gene. Germline values: CDR1 KGHDR, CDR2 SFDVKD. This CDR3 spans 17 amino acids. The CDR3 DNA follows: TGTGCCACCCGGGACGCCCTAGCGGGAGACTCGACAGATACGCAGTATTTT. This codes for CATRDALAGDSTDTQYF.

Only a few counts were recorded for this clone. V usage is TRBV28 and J usage is TRBJ1-6, with D unclear. Germline CDR1 is MDHEN and CDR2 is SYDVKM. The CDR3 is 14 residues long. V dropped 8 bases and J dropped 15 bases, with 23 bases sitting between them. In DNA form, the CDR3 reads TGTGCCAGCGGACCGACGAGGAATTATTCAAACCTCCACTTT. It encodes CASGPTRNYSNLHF. Looking up the rest from reference TRBV28 and TRBJ1-6 gives the full variable domain: DVKVTQSSRYLVKRTGEKVFLECVQDMDHENMFWYRQDPGLGLRLIYFSYDVKMKEKGDIPEGYSVSREKKERFSLILESASTNQTSMYLCASGPTRNYSNLHFGNGTRLTVT.